The rows below give T cell receptor beta chains drawn from one sample of a study of CD8+ T cells in alopecia areata. Clones were sequenced by immunoSEQ multiplex PCR, and TCRdb holds only the in-frame ones, with some missing. The sample records 120,000 or so clones, 61% being singletons. The source was CD4+ T cells sorted from blood, collected at week 4, from a patient treated with tofacitinib. Receptors originate from a human donor with alopecia areata. CDR3s include the opening cysteine and the closing phenylalanine or tryptophan. The order of the fields is V gene, J gene, D gene, clone size, CDR3 DNA, CDR3 protein. D genes are given only for firm matches. A row's size may be missing; if present it is once, few, many or a size class.

V gene: TRBV10-3; J gene: TRBJ2-7; D gene: NA; clone size: NA; CDR3 DNA: TGTGCCATCAGTGAGTCGCAGGGGCGTGGTTCCTACGAGCAGTACTTC; CDR3 protein: CAISESQGRGSYEQYF
V gene: TRBV2; J gene: TRBJ1-5; D gene: NA; clone size: NA; CDR3 DNA: TGTGCCAGCGAAGGGACTGGGAATCAGCCCCAGCATTTT; CDR3 protein: CASEGTGNQPQHF
V gene: TRBV30; J gene: TRBJ2-1; D gene: NA; clone size: once; CDR3 DNA: TGTGCCTGGAAGAGGTCTAGCTACGATGAGCAGTTCTTC; CDR3 protein: CAWKRSSYDEQFF
V gene: TRBV6-1; J gene: TRBJ1-2; D gene: NA; clone size: NA; CDR3 DNA: TGTGCCAGCAGTGACGGGGTTGACTATGGCTACACCTTC; CDR3 protein: CASSDGVDYGYTF
V gene: TRBV15; J gene: TRBJ2-5; D gene: TRBD2; clone size: NA; CDR3 DNA: TGTGCCACCAGCCGGAAAAGCGGGGGGGAAAAAGAGACCCAGTACTTC; CDR3 protein: CATSRKSGGEKETQYF
V gene: TRBV5-6; J gene: TRBJ2-4; D gene: NA; clone size: NA; CDR3 DNA: TGTGCCAGCAGCTTTTGGGCCACGGGCAACATTCAGTACTTC; CDR3 protein: CASSFWATGNIQYF
V gene: TRBV4-1; J gene: TRBJ2-3; D gene: TRBD1; clone size: NA; CDR3 DNA: TGCGCCAGCAGCCGCTTCCCCGGACAGGTCGGCACAGATACGCAGTATTTT; CDR3 protein: CASSRFPGQVGTDTQYF
V gene: TRBV4-3; J gene: TRBJ2-7; D gene: NA; clone size: NA; CDR3 DNA: TGCGCCAGCAGCCGAAACAGGGACGAGCAGTACTTC; CDR3 protein: CASSRNRDEQYF
V gene: TRBV25-1; J gene: TRBJ1-2; D gene: NA; clone size: few; CDR3 DNA: TGTGCCAGCAGTGTGCCAGGGGCGAATGTCGAGGGTGGCTACACCTTC; CDR3 protein: CASSVPGANVEGGYTF
V gene: TRBV5-6; J gene: TRBJ2-3; D gene: TRBD2; clone size: NA; CDR3 DNA: TGTGCCAGCAGCTCGCTGGGGCGGGGGGCCACAGATACGCAGTATTTT; CDR3 protein: CASSSLGRGATDTQYF
V gene: TRBV10-3; J gene: TRBJ2-2; D gene: NA; clone size: NA; CDR3 DNA: TGTGCCATCACGAGTTCGGCAGGGACCGGGGAGCTGTTTTTT; CDR3 protein: CAITSSAGTGELFF
V gene: TRBV27; J gene: TRBJ2-3; D gene: TRBD2; clone size: NA; CDR3 DNA: TGTGCCAGCAGTTTTAGCGGGTACTCTAGCACAGATACGCAGTATTTT; CDR3 protein: CASSFSGYSSTDTQYF
V gene: TRBV5-1; J gene: TRBJ2-1; D gene: NA; clone size: NA; CDR3 DNA: TGCGCCAGCAGCTCGGATGGTGCACACAATGAGCAGTTCTTC; CDR3 protein: CASSSDGAHNEQFF
V gene: TRBV28; J gene: TRBJ2-2; D gene: TRBD1; clone size: NA; CDR3 DNA: TGTGCCAGCGAGGGACAGGGGAGGACCGGGGAGCTGTTTTTT; CDR3 protein: CASEGQGRTGELFF
V gene: TRBV30; J gene: TRBJ2-1; D gene: NA; clone size: NA; CDR3 DNA: TGTGCCTGGCAGGGGACCCCCTACAATGAGCAGTTCTTC; CDR3 protein: CAWQGTPYNEQFF
V gene: TRBV29-1; J gene: TRBJ2-7; D gene: TRBD1; clone size: once; CDR3 DNA: TGCAGCGTAAACGACAGGGTCGGGTACGAGCAGTACTTC; CDR3 protein: CSVNDRVGYEQYF
V gene: TRBV7-9; J gene: TRBJ2-3; D gene: TRBD1; clone size: few; CDR3 DNA: TGTGCCAGCAGCCCGGACAGGGACAGCACAGATACGCAGTATTTT; CDR3 protein: CASSPDRDSTDTQYF
V gene: TRBV10-3; J gene: TRBJ2-1; D gene: NA; clone size: NA; CDR3 DNA: TGTGCCACCAGAGGGGTAGAAGAGCAGTTCTTC; CDR3 protein: CATRGVEEQFF
V gene: TRBV18; J gene: TRBJ2-1; D gene: NA; clone size: once; CDR3 DNA: TGTGCCAGCTCACCACAGCAGGGGTCAGGCAATGAGCAGTTCTTC; CDR3 protein: CASSPQQGSGNEQFF
V gene: TRBV6-5; J gene: TRBJ1-5; D gene: NA; clone size: NA; CDR3 DNA: TGTGCCAGCAGTTACTCGTGGGATAGCAATCAGCCCCAGCATTTT; CDR3 protein: CASSYSWDSNQPQHF
V gene: TRBV29-1; J gene: TRBJ2-5; D gene: NA; clone size: NA; CDR3 DNA: TGCAGCGTGACGGGGGCAGAGGCTGAGGAGACCCAGTACTTC; CDR3 protein: CSVTGAEAEETQYF
V gene: TRBV30; J gene: TRBJ2-1; D gene: NA; clone size: few; CDR3 DNA: TGTGCCGGGATAGGAGGGGGCTATGAGCAGTTCTTC; CDR3 protein: CAGIGGGYEQFF